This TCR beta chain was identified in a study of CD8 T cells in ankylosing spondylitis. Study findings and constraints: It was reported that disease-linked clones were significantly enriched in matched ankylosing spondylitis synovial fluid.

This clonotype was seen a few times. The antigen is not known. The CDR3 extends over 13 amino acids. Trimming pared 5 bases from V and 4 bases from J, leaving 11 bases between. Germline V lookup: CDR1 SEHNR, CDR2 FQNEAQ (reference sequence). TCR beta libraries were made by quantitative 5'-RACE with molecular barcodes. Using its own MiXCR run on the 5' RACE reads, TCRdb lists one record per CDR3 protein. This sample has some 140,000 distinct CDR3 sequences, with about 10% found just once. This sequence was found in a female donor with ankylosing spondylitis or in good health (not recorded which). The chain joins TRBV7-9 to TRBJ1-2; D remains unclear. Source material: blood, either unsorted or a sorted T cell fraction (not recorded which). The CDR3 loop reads CASSGAAVYGYTF. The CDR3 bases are TGTGCCAGCAGCGGCGCGGCAGTCTATGGCTACACCTTC.